One and the same sample provided the 14 T cell receptor beta chains below, sequenced in a study of cytomegalovirus exposure and HLA in healthy donors. Both 60 Vbeta primers and 13 Jbeta primers went into the PCR. Clones were read by immunoSEQ multiplex PCR, and TCRdb kept only the in-frame ones, dropping some. The table records tens of thousands of clones, over 90% of them present only once. The sample consisted of PBMCs. The source of these receptors is a woman under 30 in good health and CMV-seronegative.

This chain uses TRBV10-1 with TRBJ2-3, with 7 bases aligning to TRBD2. Losses at the gene ends were 5 bases for V and 0 bases for J; bases not matched to a gene: 14. The CDR3 is 18 residues long. CDR1 and CDR2 from the germline V gene are WNHNN and SYGVQD (reference sequence). CDR3 in DNA: TGCGCCAGCAGTTGGGACTACCAAAGGGAGGGGAGCACAGATACGCAGTATTTT. Its translation is CASSWDYQREGSTDTQYF.

This chain links TRBV30 with TRBJ2-5, with TRBD2 matching 8 bases. CDR1 is GTSNPN, CDR2 SVGIG, per germline (reference sequence). The CDR3 is 13 residues long. V was pared by 4 bases and J by 5 bases, with 6 bases of the junction left unmatched. The CDR3 sequence is CAWTGTRYETQYF. The CDR3 nucleotides are TGTGCCTGGACCGGGACTAGATACGAGACCCAGTACTTC.

This clone came up once. The CDR3 nucleotides read TGTGCCAGTGCATCCGGGACAGGGGAATATGGCTACACCTTC. Translation gives CASASGTGEYGYTF. V usage is TRBV9 and J usage is TRBJ1-2; 10 nucleotides line up with TRBD1. The length of the CDR3 is 14 residues. V gave up 8 bases and J gave up 5 bases; unmatched junction bases: 9. CDR1 and CDR2 from the germline V gene are SGDLS and YYNGEE.

CDR3 bases: TGTGCCAGCAGCCCGCAGATTGGGCGGGGGGCAAAATCTGGGGCCAACGTCCTGACTTTC. Protein sequence: CASSPQIGRGAKSGANVLTF. The chain links TRBV5-5 to TRBJ2-6; 8 bases match TRBD2. The CDR3 sequence is 20 residues long. CDR1 and CDR2 (germline): SGHKS, YYEKEE (reference sequence). V was clipped by 4 bases and J by 1 base; unmatched bases: 16.

For this clone: One end of the junction does not line up with germline, which may come from a read error. Other DNA sequences within the sample encode an identical CDR3. The chain couples TRBV15 to TRBJ1-5; 8 bases match TRBD1. Germline CDR1 is LNHNV and CDR2 is YYDKDF (reference sequence). The length of the CDR3 is 15 residues. In DNA form, the CDR3 reads TGTGCCACCAGCAGTGGGGACAGGTTCGGTCAGCCCCAGCACTTT. The encoded protein is CATSSGDRFGQPQHF. Combining the CDR3 with reference TRBV15 and TRBJ1-5 gives the whole variable domain DAMVIQNPRYQVTQFGKPVTLSCSQTLNHNVMYWYQQKSSQAPKLLFHYYDKDFNNEADTPDNFQSRRPNTSFCFLDIRSPGLGDTAMYLCATSSGDRFGQPQHFGDGTRLSIL.

The rearrangement links TRBV10-3 to TRBJ2-7; 7 positions match TRBD1. The germline CDR1 and CDR2 sequences are ENHRY and SYGVKD. J lost 0 bases, V lost 8 bases, and 7 bases had no gene match. The CDR3 has 14 residues. CDR3 loop: CAIAGTVNSYEQYF. The CDR3 region has the DNA TGTGCCATCGCCGGGACAGTTAACTCCTACGAGCAGTACTTC.

V is TRBV4-3 and J is TRBJ2-1, with 12 nucleotides matching TRBD2. The CDR3 is made up of 17 amino acids. The germline gives CDR1 LGHNA, CDR2 YSLEER. V trimming: 1 base; J trimming: 5 bases; junction bases outside the gene matches: 6. The CDR3 DNA reads TGCGCCAGCAGCCAAGTTTGGACTAGCGGGGAAAACAATGAGCAGTTCTTC. It specifies CASSQVWTSGENNEQFF.

This clone was observed once. The chain uses TRBV7-9 and TRBJ2-3; TRBD2 matches 10 bases. CDR1 SEHNR and CDR2 FQNEAQ come from the germline V gene (reference sequence). J lost 1 base, V lost 7 bases, and 5 bases had no gene match. The CDR3 spans 15 residues. CDR3 region: CASNFGLAGTDTQYF. CDR3 nucleotides: TGTGCCAGCAACTTCGGACTAGCGGGCACAGATACGCAGTATTTT.

The chain couples TRBV9 to TRBJ2-5; D might be TRBD1 (6 bases). V shed 4 bases and J shed 5 bases, with 18 bases lying between them. Germline V gene data show CDR1 as SGDLS and CDR2 as YYNGEE. This CDR3 region has 15 residues. CDR3 DNA: TGTGCCAGCAGCCCCAGGGGTTACGCGACGGAGACCCAGTACTTC. Translating it yields CASSPRGYATETQYF.

This chain links TRBV7-6 with TRBJ2-5; D ambiguous. This CDR3 comprises 16 residues. With 1 base removed from V and 1 base from J, the gap between germline ends came to 13 bases. Per the germline V gene, CDR1 is SGHVS and CDR2 is FNYEAQ. CDR3 sequence (DNA): TGTGCCAGCAGCTTAGTTTCGCGATCCCGCCAAGAGACCCAGTACTTC. Its translation: CASSLVSRSRQETQYF.

The chain is built from TRBV9 and TRBJ2-1; 9 positions agree with TRBD2. The V gene end was trimmed by 2 bases and the J gene end by 3 bases; junction bases not matched to a gene: 3. Per germline, CDR1 SGDLS and CDR2 YYNGEE. The CDR3 sequence is 15 residues long. Here the CDR3 DNA reads TGTGCCAGCAGCGTGTTAGCGGGGGTCTACAATGAGCAGTTCTTC. Translated, it gives CASSVLAGVYNEQFF.

The rearrangement links TRBV5-1 to TRBJ2-1; D may be TRBD1 (7 bases). This CDR3 is built from 13 residues. V lost 4 bases, J lost 7 bases, and 12 bases lay in between. Germline values: CDR1 SGHRS, CDR2 YFSETQ. The CDR3 loop reads CASSQGGGNEQFF. The CDR3 region has the DNA TGCGCCAGCAGCCAGGGGGGTGGGAATGAGCAGTTCTTC.

This clone showed up just once. This sequence joins TRBV11-2 and TRBJ2-7, with 11 bases aligning to TRBD1. From germline, CDR1 is SGHAT and CDR2 FQNNGV. Losses at the gene ends were 5 bases for V and 3 bases for J; bases not matched to a gene: 15. The CDR3 is made up of 18 amino acids. CDR3 protein: CASSTIRTGGERIYEQYF. The CDR3 nucleotides read TGTGCCAGCAGCACCATTCGGACAGGGGGCGAACGTATCTACGAGCAGTACTTC. The full variable domain, rest sourced from reference TRBV11-2 and TRBJ2-7, is EAGVAQSPRYKIIEKRQSVAFWCNPISGHATLYWYQQILGQGPKLLIQFQNNGVVDDSQLPKDRFSAERLKGVDSTLKIQPAKLEDSAVYLCASSTIRTGGERIYEQYFGPGTRLTVT.

V and J are TRBV30 and TRBJ1-1, with D hard to call. V lost 5 bases and J lost 6, with 13 bases in between. Germline V lookup: CDR1 GTSNPN, CDR2 SVGIG (reference sequence). CDR3 size: 12 residues. CDR3 region: CAWEGLGSEAFF. In nucleotides, the CDR3 is TGTGCCTGGGAAGGACTGGGTTCTGAAGCTTTCTTT.